The rows below give T cell receptor beta chains drawn from one sample of a study of control samples from healthy donors and cancer patients. Some clones are missing from TCRdb's copy, which holds only in-frame ones; the method was immunoSEQ multiplex PCR. The sample carries over 25,000 clones, 70% to 90% recorded once. Sequences were obtained from formalin-fixed, paraffin-embedded tissue. These receptor sequences come from a female donor with melanoma. The CDR3 runs from the conserved cysteine through the conserved F or W. Fields, in order: clone size, D gene, J gene, V gene, CDR3 protein, CDR3 DNA. The D gene is left open where the match is weak. Clone size is given for some rows only: seen once, a few or many times, or a class if the clone is expanded.

NA	NA	TRBJ1-2	TRBV4-1	CASSQESVGNYGYTF	TGCGCCAGCAGCCAAGAAAGCGTCGGGAACTATGGCTACACCTTC
few	NA	TRBJ2-5	TRBV6-2/TRBV6-3	CASSRTGEPPTQYF	TGTGCCAGCAGTCGGACTGGAGAACCCCCGACGCAGTACTTC
NA	NA	TRBJ2-5	TRBV3-1/TRBV3-2	CASRRNPNLGETQYF	TGTGCCAGCAGGAGGAACCCAAACTTAGGGGAGACCCAGTACTTC
NA	TRBD2	TRBJ2-1	TRBV25-1	CASSDWASGDEQFF	TGTGCCAGCAGTGACTGGGCTAGCGGCGATGAGCAGTTCTTC
once	NA	TRBJ2-7	TRBV5-1	CASSLAEGQGIEQYF	TGCGCCAGCAGCTTGGCCGAAGGGCAGGGGATCGAGCAGTACTTC
NA	TRBD1	TRBJ2-5	TRBV6-5	CASSPGQGFVETQYF	TGTGCCAGCAGTCCGGGACAGGGGTTCGTAGAGACCCAGTACTTC
NA	NA	TRBJ2-6	TRBV11-2	CASSPVSGQSSGANVLTF	TGTGCCAGCAGCCCGGTGAGCGGGCAGAGCTCTGGGGCCAACGTCCTGACTTTC
few	NA	TRBJ1-2	TRBV19	CASSPRRQDDYGYTF	TGTGCCAGTAGTCCTCGCCGACAGGATGACTATGGCTACACCTTC
NA	TRBD1	TRBJ2-7	TRBV7-2	CATPGTEIYEQYF	TGTGCCACGCCCGGGACAGAGATCTACGAGCAGTACTTC
NA	TRBD2	TRBJ2-1	TRBV3-1/TRBV3-2	CASSPLAGIGNEQFF	TGTGCCAGCAGCCCTCTAGCGGGAATAGGGAATGAGCAGTTCTTC
few	TRBD1	TRBJ2-6	TRBV7-9	CASSQTGTGSGANVLTF	TGTGCCAGCAGCCAGACCGGGACAGGATCTGGGGCCAACGTCCTGACTTTC
few	TRBD2	TRBJ2-7	TRBV5-1	CASSSSVRGGHAGGRTYEQYF	TGCGCCAGCAGCTCCTCGGTTAGGGGCGGTCACGCGGGAGGGAGGACCTACGAGCAGTACTTC
NA	TRBD2	TRBJ2-1	TRBV6-6	CASSYLSGSSYNEQFF	TGTGCCAGCAGTTACCTCAGCGGGAGTTCCTACAATGAGCAGTTCTTC
NA	NA	TRBJ2-4	TRBV7-8	CASSPLWAAKNIQYF	TGTGCCAGCAGCCCCCTGTGGGCGGCCAAAAACATTCAGTACTTC
NA	NA	TRBJ2-3	TRBV19	CASSIGVASTDTQYF	TGTGCCAGTAGTATAGGTGTAGCAAGCACAGATACGCAGTATTTT
NA	TRBD2	TRBJ2-3	TRBV6-2/TRBV6-3	CASSKWTSGTDTQYF	TGTGCCAGCAGCAAGTGGACTAGCGGCACAGATACGCAGTATTTT
NA	NA	TRBJ1-2	TRBV4-2	CASSQDWPPRYTF	TGTGCCAGCAGCCAAGATTGGCCGCCTCGCTACACCTTC
once	NA	TRBJ2-3	TRBV2	CASSDGREGPGASTDTQYF	TGTGCCAGCAGTGATGGAAGGGAGGGTCCAGGGGCGAGCACAGATACGCAGTATTTT
NA	TRBD1	TRBJ1-5	TRBV10-2	CASSVGTGLLPQHF	TGCGCCAGCAGTGTGGGGACAGGGTTGTTGCCCCAGCATTTT
NA	TRBD1	TRBJ1-2	TRBV5-8	CASGQGVYGYTF	TGTGCCAGCGGACAGGGAGTCTATGGCTACACCTTC